This T cell receptor beta chain emerged from a study of blood T cell repertoires in COVID-19. Across the whole study: Spain, Italy and the United States supplied samples that represented acute and convalescent COVID-19.

In the authors' workflow: Reference gene primer amplification gave estimated nucleated cell counts. TCRdb keeps only in-frame clones here, not all; method: immunoSEQ multiplex PCR. The V and J calls and clone size come from that table; D and trimming were worked out from the DNA. The sample lists about 150,000 clones, around 87% occurring once. Trimming cost V 4 bases and J 3 bases; bases outside gene matches: 10. The CDR3 length is 15 residues. Germline V gives CDR1 SGHNT, CDR2 YYREEE (reference sequence). Seattle participants joined during active infection and were tracked over time. The rearrangement joins TRBV5-4 to TRBJ2-7; 7 bases fit TRBD1. This clonotype was obtained from a man in his sixties with COVID-19, enrolled during active disease. Material: peripheral blood. This chain's CDR3 is CASSPQTGWNYEQYF. The DNA of the CDR3 is TGTGCCAGCAGCCCCCAGACAGGGTGGAACTACGAGCAGTACTTC.